The present T cell receptor beta chain was sequenced within a study of cytomegalovirus exposure and HLA in healthy donors. To note about this clone: Its antigen is not known.

The primer mix had 60 Vbeta and 13 Jbeta primers. Sequenced by immunoSEQ multiplex PCR; TCRdb stores in-frame clones only, minus some. The table includes roughly 45,000 clones, 55% to 75% detected once. Each donor's status was that of a healthy bone marrow donor. The study, taken as a whole, reports: A later analysis linked a missense variant in DCLRE1C to the trimming of TCR beta V and J genes. The productive fraction for most TCR beta V segments was about 87% or about 30% in an earlier analysis. Apart from CMV serostatus, no immune exposure information was available.

The germline CDR1 and CDR2 sequences are LNHDA and SQIVND (reference sequence). Trimming removed 2 bases from V and 5 bases from J, with 9 bases in between. This CDR3 is built from 13 residues. Sequencing was done on a sample of PBMCs. V gene TRBV19 combines with J gene TRBJ2-5; maybe TRBD1 (5 bases). This receptor was taken from a man in his fifties or sixties in good health and CMV-seropositive. This CDR3 reads CASSILGVETQYF. The DNA of the CDR3 is TGTGCCAGTAGTATACTAGGGGTGGAGACCCAGTACTTC.